The source of this TCR beta chain is a study of cytomegalovirus exposure and HLA in healthy donors. Overall study: An analysis done earlier identified more than 100 million unique TCR beta sequences from 150 million to 200 million T cells.

Study results and caveats: As a later analysis showed, a missense DCLRE1C variant was linked to trimming of TCR beta V- and J-genes. With DRB1 most and HLA-C fewest, TCR association rates differed between HLA loci in a later analysis.

This clone was recorded a few times. As yet, its antigen is unknown. The germline V gene has CDR1 MNHNY and CDR2 SVGAGI (reference sequence). The length of the CDR3 is 15 residues. PCR involved 60 Vbeta and 13 Jbeta primers. Assay: immunoSEQ multiplex PCR; the TCRdb copy retains only in-frame clones and omits some. The sample holds over 150,000 clones, 60% to 80% seen once. This chain uses TRBV6-6 with TRBJ2-5, with 10 bases matching TRBD1. The DNA end lines up better with TRBJ2-7; the J call may be wrong. The sequence derives from a man aged 18 to 30 in good health and CMV-seropositive. The sequencing input was PBMCs. This CDR3 reads CASKLSDRGIYEQYF. As DNA, the CDR3 is TGTGCCAGCAAGCTATCGGACAGGGGGATCTACGAGCAGTACTTC.